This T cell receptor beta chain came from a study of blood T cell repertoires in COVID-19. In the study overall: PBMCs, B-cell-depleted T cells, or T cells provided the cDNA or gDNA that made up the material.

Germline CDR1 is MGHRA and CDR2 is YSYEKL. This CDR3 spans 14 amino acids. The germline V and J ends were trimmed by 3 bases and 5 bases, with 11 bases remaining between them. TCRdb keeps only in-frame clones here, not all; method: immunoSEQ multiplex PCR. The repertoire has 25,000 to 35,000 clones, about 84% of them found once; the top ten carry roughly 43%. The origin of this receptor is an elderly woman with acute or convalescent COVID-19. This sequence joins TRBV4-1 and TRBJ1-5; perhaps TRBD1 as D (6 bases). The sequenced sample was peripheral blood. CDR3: CASSQQGQDQPQHF. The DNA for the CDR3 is TGCGCCAGCAGCCAGCAGGGGCAGGATCAGCCCCAGCATTTT.